The rows below give T cell receptor beta chains drawn from one sample of a study of blood T cell repertoires in COVID-19. The assay was immunoSEQ multiplex PCR, and TCRdb's table has in-frame clones only and misses some. The sample has roughly 110,000 clones; 81% are singletons. What was sequenced was peripheral blood. These receptor sequences come from a man aged 50-60 years with acute or convalescent COVID-19. Each CDR3 is given with its conserved first and last residue. The D gene is left open where the match is weak. For some rows the clone size is stated as once, few or many, or as a class when expanded; others skip it.

j_call clone_size v_call d_call cdr3_nt cdr3_aa
TRBJ2-2 . TRBV19 . TGTGCCAGTTCGGAGCGCTCGAACACCGGGGAGCTGTTTTTT CASSERSNTGELFF
TRBJ2-7 . TRBV13 . TGTGCCAGCAGCGCTCGGGAATCAAGTCCCCCCTACGAGCAGTACTTC CASSARESSPPYEQYF
TRBJ2-2 . TRBV28 . TGTGCCAGCAGGGACACCGGGAGCACCGGGGAGCTGTTTTTT CASRDTGSTGELFF
TRBJ1-1 . TRBV20-1 . TGCAGTGCTTTTGGCCTTTCTGAAGCTTTCTTT CSAFGLSEAFF
TRBJ2-7 . TRBV2 TRBD1 TGTGCCACAAACCCGGGACAGGGAGTTTACGAGCAGTACTTC CATNPGQGVYEQYF
TRBJ1-2 . TRBV23-1 TRBD1 TGCGCCAGCAGCCAACTGGAGGTACAGGGGGAGGATGGCTACACCTTC CASSQLEVQGEDGYTF
TRBJ1-2 once TRBV20-1 . TGCAGCGCCCCCCAGGGCTACACCTTC CSAPQGYTF
TRBJ1-1 . TRBV6-1 . TGTGCCAGCAGTGAATTCGGGGGGGGGAACACTGAAGCTTTCTTT CASSEFGGGNTEAFF
TRBJ1-5 . TRBV7-9 . TGTGCCAGCAGCTTAGGGGGGGGCGGTCAGCCCCAGCATTTT CASSLGGGGQPQHF
TRBJ1-6 . TRBV24-1 TRBD1 TGTGCCACCATCCTCTCAACCGGGACAGTCAATTCACCCCTCCACTTT CATILSTGTVNSPLHF
TRBJ1-4 . TRBV4-1 TRBD1 TGCGCCAGCAGCCAAGCCGAAGCGATGACAGGGAGGGAAAAACTGTTTTTT CASSQAEAMTGREKLFF
TRBJ1-2 . TRBV19 . TGTGCCAGTAGTTTACAGGGTGTGGATGGCTACACCTTC CASSLQGVDGYTF
TRBJ2-2 . TRBV23-1 TRBD1 TGCGCCAGCAGTCAACGGACAGGATCCGGGGAGCTGTTTTTT CASSQRTGSGELFF
TRBJ2-1 . TRBV28 TRBD2 TGTGCCAGCAGTAAGACTAGCGGGGGGCCCCACAATGAGCAGTTCTTC CASSKTSGGPHNEQFF
TRBJ1-5 . TRBV27 . TGTGCCAGCAGACAGGGTGGGAGCAATCAGCCCCAGCATTTT CASRQGGSNQPQHF
TRBJ1-1 . TRBV25-1 TRBD1 TGTGCCAGCAGTGGGACAGGGCTGGTCACTGAAGCTTTCTTT CASSGTGLVTEAFF
TRBJ1-1 . TRBV24-1 . TGTGCCACCAGTGAGGGGGGGTTGGGGACTGAAGCTTTCTTT CATSEGGLGTEAFF
TRBJ1-5 . TRBV9 TRBD1 TGTGCCAGCAGCGTAGACGCGACAGGGGGAGAGCCCCAGCATTTT CASSVDATGGEPQHF
TRBJ1-2 . TRBV5-6 TRBD1 TGTGCCAGCAGCTCCCCGGAGGGGGCTGGTGGCTACACCTTC CASSSPEGAGGYTF